This T cell receptor (beta chain) was recovered during a study of blood T cell repertoires in COVID-19. Study context: Acute and convalescent COVID-19 specimens originated in the United States, Italy and Spain.

Original handling: Counts of nucleated cells, estimated from reference gene primer amplification, were obtained. Profiled with immunoSEQ multiplex PCR; TCRdb holds only in-frame clones, not every one. V and J calls plus clone size are reproduced from that table; the DNA served to infer D and trimming. The sample consists of 70,000 or so clones, less than 90% of them appearing once. The CDR3 spans 15 residues. Germline V gene lookup returns CDR1 GTSNPN and CDR2 SVGIG (reference sequence). V lost 0 bases to trimming and J lost 3 bases, with 12 bases between them. This chain joins TRBV30 and TRBJ2-4; no firm D call. The source material was peripheral blood. The receptor's source is a man in his fifties with COVID-19, enrolled during active disease. CDR3 bases: TGTGCCTGGAGTGTACACCCCTCCCGCAAAAACATTCAGTACTTC. Residues: CAWSVHPSRKNIQYF.